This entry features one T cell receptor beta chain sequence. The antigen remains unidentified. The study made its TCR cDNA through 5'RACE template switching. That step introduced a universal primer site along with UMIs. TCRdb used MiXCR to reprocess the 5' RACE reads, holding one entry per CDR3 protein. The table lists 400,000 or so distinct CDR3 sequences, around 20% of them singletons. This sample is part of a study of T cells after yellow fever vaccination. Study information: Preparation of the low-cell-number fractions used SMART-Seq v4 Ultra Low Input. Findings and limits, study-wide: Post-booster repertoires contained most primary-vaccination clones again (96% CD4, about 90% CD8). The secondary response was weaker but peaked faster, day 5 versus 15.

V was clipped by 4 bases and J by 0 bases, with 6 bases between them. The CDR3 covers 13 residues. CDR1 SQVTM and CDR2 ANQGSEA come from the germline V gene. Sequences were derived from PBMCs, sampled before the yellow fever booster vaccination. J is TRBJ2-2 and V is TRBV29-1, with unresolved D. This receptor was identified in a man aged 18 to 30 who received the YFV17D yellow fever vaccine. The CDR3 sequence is CSVGHTNTGELFF. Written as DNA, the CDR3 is TGCAGCGTTGGGCATACGAACACCGGGGAGCTGTTTTTT.